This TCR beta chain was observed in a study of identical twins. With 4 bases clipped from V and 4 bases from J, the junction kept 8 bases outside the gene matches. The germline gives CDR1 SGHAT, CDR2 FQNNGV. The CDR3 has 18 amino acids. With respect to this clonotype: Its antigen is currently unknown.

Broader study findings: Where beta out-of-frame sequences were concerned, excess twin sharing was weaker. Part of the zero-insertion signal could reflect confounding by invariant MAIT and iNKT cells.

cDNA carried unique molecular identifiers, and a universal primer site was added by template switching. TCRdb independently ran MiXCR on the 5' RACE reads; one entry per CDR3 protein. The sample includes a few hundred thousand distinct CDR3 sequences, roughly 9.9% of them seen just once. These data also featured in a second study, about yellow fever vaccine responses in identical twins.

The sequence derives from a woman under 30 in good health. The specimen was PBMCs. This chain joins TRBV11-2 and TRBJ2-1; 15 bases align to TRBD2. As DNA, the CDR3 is TGTGCCAGCAGCTCGACAGGGACTAGCGGGAGGCTTTACAATGAGCAGTTCTTC. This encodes CASSSTGTSGRLYNEQFF.